Given below is one TCR beta chain in context. The germline gives CDR1 SQVTM, CDR2 ANQGSEA. Trimming pared 7 bases from V and 4 bases from J, leaving 16 bases between. CDR3 length: 13 amino acids. Clones were sequenced by immunoSEQ multiplex PCR, and TCRdb holds only the in-frame ones, with some missing. This table holds about 68,000 clones, approximately 90% found once. This sample is drawn from a study of cytotoxic CD8 clonotypes in ibrutinib-treated CLL. Source: PBMCs, taken after 12 months of ibrutinib treatment. This chain connects TRBV29-1 to TRBJ1-1; possible D gene TRBD1, 5 bases. The sequence came from a human donor with chronic lymphocytic leukemia. The CDR3 DNA sequence: TGCAGCGCCCACCTCGAGGGGAGCACTGAAGCTTTCTTT. This gives the protein CSAHLEGSTEAFF.